These 3 T cell receptor beta chains share one sample of origin, sequenced in a study of blood T cell repertoires in COVID-19. Only in-frame clones appear in the TCRdb table, and some are missing; sequencing was by immunoSEQ multiplex PCR. The data hold a few hundred thousand clones, with 70% to 90% observed a single time. Sequencing was performed on PBMCs or T cells enriched from blood (not recorded which). The receptors originated from a woman younger than 45 who had recovered from COVID-19.

The J gene is TRBJ2-5, the V gene TRBV7-9; 9 bases line up with TRBD1. The J segment lost 7 bases and the V segment lost 5 bases, leaving 14 bases of the junction unmatched. CDR3 length: 16 amino acids. CDR1 SEHNR and CDR2 FQNEAQ come from the germline V gene (reference sequence). The CDR3 coding sequence is TGTGCCAGCAGCGATAAGAGACAGGGGGGAGTAGTGACCCAGTACTTC. Protein: CASSDKRQGGVVTQYF.

V and J are TRBV7-9 and TRBJ1-2, with D perhaps matching TRBD1 (6 bases). V shed 3 bases and J shed 0 bases, with 14 bases lying between them. The CDR3 is 16 amino acids. Looked up from germline, CDR1 is SEHNR and CDR2 is FQNEAQ (reference sequence). CDR3 residues: CASSFTGQSANYGYTF. CDR3 bases: TGTGCCAGCAGCTTTACTGGACAGTCAGCTAACTATGGCTACACCTTC.

The rearrangement joins TRBV9 to TRBJ2-5; 8 nucleotides match TRBD1. Germline V gives CDR1 SGDLS, CDR2 YYNGEE. The trim removed 4 bases at V and 5 bases at J, leaving 10 bases unmatched. The CDR3 length is 15 residues. The CDR3 DNA follows: TGTGCCAGCAGCCGTCAGACAGGGGAGCGGGAGACCCAGTACTTC. This translates into CASSRQTGERETQYF.